This TCR beta chain was sequenced during a study of glioma-infiltrating T cells. Study conclusions and caveats: Above-expected tissue-blood divergence occurred in all gliomas, most in low-grade ones.

TCR alpha and beta CDR3 regions were amplified from RNA using iRepertoire nested multiplex PCR. TCRdb used MiXCR to reprocess the multiplex PCR reads, holding one entry per CDR3 protein. Among under 150,000 distinct CDR3 sequences listed, 30% to 40% were seen once. V gave up 2 bases and J gave up 5 bases, with 12 bases separating them. The CDR3 runs 13 residues. Per germline, CDR1 SQVTM and CDR2 ANQGSEA. Notes on this clonotype: The antigen remains undetermined.

The rearrangement joins TRBV29-1 to TRBJ1-1; the D is unclear. The sample was glioma tissue, nonneoplastic brain tissue, or PBMCs (not recorded which). The sequence was collected from a human donor with low-grade glioma or glioblastoma, undergoing nonglioma brain surgery, or in good health (not recorded which). The CDR3 DNA sequence: TGCAGCGTTGAATTGACCCTAGGTACTGAAGCTTTCTTT. As protein: CSVELTLGTEAFF.